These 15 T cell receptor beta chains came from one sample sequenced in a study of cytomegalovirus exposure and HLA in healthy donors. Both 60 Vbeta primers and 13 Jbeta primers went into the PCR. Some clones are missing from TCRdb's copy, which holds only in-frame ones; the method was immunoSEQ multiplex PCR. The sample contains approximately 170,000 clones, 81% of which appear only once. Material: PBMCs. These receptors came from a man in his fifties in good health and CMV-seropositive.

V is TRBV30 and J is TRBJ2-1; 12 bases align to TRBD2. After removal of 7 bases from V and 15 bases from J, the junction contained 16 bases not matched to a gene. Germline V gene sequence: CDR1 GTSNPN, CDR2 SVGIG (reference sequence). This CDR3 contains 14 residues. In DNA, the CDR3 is TGTGCCTCTAGGCCGACTAGCGGGGGACTCTGGTGGTTCTTC. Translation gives CASRPTSGGLWWFF.

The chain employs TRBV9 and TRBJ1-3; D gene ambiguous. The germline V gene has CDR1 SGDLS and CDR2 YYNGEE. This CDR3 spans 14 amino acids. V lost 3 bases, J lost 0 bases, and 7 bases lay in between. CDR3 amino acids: CASSARGSGNTIYF. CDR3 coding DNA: TGTGCCAGCAGCGCGAGAGGCTCTGGAAACACCATATATTTT.

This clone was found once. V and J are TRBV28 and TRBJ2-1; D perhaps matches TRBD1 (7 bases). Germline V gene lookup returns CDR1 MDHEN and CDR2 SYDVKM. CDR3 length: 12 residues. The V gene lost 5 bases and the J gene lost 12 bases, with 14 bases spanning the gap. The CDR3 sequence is CASSPGGRRQFF. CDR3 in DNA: TGTGCCAGCAGTCCAGGGGGGCGGAGGCAGTTCTTC.

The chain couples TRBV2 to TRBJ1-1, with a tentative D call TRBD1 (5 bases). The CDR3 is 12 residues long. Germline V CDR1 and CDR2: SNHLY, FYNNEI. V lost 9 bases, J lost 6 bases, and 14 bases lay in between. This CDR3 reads CASGAHLPEAFF. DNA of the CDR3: TGTGCCAGTGGGGCCCACCTCCCTGAAGCTTTCTTT.

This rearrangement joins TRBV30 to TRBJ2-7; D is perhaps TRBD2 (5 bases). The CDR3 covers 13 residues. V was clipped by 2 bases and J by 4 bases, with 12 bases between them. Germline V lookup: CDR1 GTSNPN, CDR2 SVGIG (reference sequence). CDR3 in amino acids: CAWSSSSSYEQYF. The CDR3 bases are TGTGCCTGGAGTTCTAGCTCCTCTTACGAGCAGTACTTC.

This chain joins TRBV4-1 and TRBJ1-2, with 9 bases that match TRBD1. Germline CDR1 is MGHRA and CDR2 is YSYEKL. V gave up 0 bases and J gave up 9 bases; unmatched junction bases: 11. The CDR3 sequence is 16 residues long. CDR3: CASSQDPTGTGNSYTF. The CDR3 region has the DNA TGCGCCAGCAGCCAAGACCCCACCGGGACAGGGAACAGCTACACCTTC.

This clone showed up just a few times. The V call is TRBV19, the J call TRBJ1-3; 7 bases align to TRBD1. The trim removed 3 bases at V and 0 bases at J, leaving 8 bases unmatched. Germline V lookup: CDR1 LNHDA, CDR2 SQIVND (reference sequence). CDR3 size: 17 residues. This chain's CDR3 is CASSILTGTVSGNTIYF. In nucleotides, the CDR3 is TGTGCCAGTAGTATCCTAACCGGGACAGTCTCTGGAAACACCATATATTTT.

This chain's CDR3 is CASKRVRGTDTQYF. The DNA for the CDR3 is TGTGCCAGCAAACGGGTCCGGGGCACAGATACGCAGTATTTT. This chain joins TRBV6-5 and TRBJ2-3; no reliable D call. The CDR3 length is 14 residues. V gave up 7 bases and J gave up 1 base, with 12 bases separating them. Germline assignment: CDR1 MNHEY and CDR2 SVGAGI.

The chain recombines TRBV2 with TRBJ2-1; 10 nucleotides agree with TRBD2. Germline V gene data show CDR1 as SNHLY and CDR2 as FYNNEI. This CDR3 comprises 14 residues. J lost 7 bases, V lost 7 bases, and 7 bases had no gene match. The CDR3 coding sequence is TGTGCCAGCAATCCTAGCGGGGGAACTAATGAGCAGTTCTTC. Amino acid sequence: CASNPSGGTNEQFF.

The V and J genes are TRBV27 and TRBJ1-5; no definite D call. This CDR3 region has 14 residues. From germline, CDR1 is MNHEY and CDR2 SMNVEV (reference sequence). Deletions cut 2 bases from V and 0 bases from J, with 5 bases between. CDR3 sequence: CASSLASSNQPQHF. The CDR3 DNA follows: TGTGCCAGCAGTTTAGCCAGTAGCAATCAGCCCCAGCATTTT.

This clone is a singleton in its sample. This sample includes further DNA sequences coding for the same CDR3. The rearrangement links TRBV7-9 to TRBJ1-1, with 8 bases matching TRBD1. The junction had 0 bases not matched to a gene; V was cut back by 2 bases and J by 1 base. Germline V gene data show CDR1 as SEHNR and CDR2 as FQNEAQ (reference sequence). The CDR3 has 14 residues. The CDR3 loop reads CASSLTGGNTEAFF. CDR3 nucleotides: TGTGCCAGCAGCTTAACAGGGGGGAACACTGAAGCTTTCTTT.

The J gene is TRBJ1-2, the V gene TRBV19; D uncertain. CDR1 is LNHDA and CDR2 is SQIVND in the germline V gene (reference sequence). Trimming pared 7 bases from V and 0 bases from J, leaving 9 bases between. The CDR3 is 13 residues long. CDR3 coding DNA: TGTGCCAGTATAGACTCTCCTAACTATGGCTACACCTTC. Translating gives CASIDSPNYGYTF. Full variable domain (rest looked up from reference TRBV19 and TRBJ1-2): DGGITQSPKYLFRKEGQNVTLSCEQNLNHDAMYWYRQDPGQGLRLIYYSQIVNDFQKGDIAEGYSVSREKKESFPLTVTSAQKNPTAFYLCASIDSPNYGYTFGSGTRLTVV.

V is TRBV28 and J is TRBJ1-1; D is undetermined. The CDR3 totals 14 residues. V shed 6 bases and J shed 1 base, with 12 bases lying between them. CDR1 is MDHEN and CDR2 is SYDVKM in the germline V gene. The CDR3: CASSPPVANTEAFF. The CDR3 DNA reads TGTGCCAGCAGCCCCCCAGTTGCGAACACTGAAGCTTTCTTT.

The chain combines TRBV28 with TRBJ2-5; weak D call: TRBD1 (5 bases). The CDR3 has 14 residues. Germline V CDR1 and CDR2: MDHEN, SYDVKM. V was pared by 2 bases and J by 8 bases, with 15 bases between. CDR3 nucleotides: TGTGCCAGCAGTTTAAGGGGCGCTCGGGCCACCCAGTACTTC. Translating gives CASSLRGARATQYF. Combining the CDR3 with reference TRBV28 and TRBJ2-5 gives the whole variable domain DVKVTQSSRYLVKRTGEKVFLECVQDMDHENMFWYRQDPGLGLRLIYFSYDVKMKEKGDIPEGYSVSREKKERFSLILESASTNQTSMYLCASSLRGARATQYFGPGTRLLVL.

This CDR3 reads CASSYITGGGNTIYF. The CDR3 DNA is TGTGCCAGCAGTTACATTACAGGGGGCGGAAACACCATATATTTT. The J gene is TRBJ1-3, the V gene TRBV2; 9 bases fit TRBD1. V lost 5 bases and J lost 4; bases outside the gene matches: 6. Germline V CDR1 and CDR2: SNHLY, FYNNEI. CDR3 length equals 15 residues.